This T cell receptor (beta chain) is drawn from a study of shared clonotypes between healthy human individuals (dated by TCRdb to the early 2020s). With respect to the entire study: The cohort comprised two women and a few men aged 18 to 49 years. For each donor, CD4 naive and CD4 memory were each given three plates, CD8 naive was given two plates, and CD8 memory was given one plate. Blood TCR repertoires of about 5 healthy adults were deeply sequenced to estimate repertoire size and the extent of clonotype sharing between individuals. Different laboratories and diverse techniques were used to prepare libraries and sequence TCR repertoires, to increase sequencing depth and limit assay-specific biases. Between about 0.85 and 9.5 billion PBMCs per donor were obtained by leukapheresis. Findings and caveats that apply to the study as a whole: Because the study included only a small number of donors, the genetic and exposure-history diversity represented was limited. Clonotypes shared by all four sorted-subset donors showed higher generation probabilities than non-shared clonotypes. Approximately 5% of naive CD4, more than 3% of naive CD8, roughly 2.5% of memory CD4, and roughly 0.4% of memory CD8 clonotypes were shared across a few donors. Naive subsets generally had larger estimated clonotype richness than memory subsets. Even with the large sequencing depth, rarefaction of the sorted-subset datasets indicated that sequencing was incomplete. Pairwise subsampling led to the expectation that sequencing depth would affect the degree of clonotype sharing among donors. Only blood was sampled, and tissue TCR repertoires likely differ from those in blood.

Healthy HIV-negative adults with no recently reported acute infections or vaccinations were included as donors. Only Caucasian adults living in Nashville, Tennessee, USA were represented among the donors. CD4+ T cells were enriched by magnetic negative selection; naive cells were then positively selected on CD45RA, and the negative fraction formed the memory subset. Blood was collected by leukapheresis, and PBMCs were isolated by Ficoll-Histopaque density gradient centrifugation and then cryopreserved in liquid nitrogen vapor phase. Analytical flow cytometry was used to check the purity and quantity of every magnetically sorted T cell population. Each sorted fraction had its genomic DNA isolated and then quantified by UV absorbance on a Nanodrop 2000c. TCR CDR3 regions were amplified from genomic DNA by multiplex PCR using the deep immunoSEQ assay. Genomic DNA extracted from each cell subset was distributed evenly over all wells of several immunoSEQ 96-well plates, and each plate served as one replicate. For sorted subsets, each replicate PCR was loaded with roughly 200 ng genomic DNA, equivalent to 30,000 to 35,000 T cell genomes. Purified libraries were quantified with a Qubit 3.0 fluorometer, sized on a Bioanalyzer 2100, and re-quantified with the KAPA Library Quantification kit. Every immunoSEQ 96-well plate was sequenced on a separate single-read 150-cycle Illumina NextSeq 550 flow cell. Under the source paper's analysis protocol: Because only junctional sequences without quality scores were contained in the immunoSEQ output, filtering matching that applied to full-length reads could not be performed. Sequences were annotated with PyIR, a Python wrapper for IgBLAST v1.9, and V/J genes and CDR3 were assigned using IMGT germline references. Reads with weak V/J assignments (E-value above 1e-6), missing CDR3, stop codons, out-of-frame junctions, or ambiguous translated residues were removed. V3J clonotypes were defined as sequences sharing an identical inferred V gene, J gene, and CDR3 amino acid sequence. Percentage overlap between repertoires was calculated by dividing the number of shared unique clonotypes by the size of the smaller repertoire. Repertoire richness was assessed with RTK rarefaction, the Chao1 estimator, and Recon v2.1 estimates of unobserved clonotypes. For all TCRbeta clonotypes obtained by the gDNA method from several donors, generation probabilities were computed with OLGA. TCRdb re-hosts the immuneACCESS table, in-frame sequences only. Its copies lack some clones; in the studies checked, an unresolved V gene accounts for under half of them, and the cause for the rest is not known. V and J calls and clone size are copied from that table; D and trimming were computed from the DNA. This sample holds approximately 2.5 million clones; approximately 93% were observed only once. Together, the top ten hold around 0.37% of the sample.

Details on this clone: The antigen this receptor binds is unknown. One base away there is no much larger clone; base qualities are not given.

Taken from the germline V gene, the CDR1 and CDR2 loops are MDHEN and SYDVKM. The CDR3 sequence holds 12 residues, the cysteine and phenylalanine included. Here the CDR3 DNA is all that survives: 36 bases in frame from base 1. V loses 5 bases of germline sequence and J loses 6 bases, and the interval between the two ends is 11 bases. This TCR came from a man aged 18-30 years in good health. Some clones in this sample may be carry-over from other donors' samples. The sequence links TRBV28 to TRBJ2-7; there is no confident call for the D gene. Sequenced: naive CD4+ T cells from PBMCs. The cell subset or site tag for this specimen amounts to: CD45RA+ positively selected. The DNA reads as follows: TGTGCCAGCAGTACCCACTTGTCCGAGCAGTACTTC. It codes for CASSTHLSEQYF.